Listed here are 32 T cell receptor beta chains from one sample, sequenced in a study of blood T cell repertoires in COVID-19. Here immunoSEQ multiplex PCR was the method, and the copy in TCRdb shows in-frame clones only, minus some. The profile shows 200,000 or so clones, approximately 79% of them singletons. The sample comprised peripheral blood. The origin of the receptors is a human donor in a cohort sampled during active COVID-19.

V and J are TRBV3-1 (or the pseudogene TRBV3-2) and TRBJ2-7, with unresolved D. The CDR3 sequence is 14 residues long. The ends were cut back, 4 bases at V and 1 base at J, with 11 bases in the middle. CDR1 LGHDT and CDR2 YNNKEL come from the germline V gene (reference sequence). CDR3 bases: TGTGCCAGCAGCCTCGGCAGGCCGTCCTACGAGCAGTACTTC. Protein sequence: CASSLGRPSYEQYF.

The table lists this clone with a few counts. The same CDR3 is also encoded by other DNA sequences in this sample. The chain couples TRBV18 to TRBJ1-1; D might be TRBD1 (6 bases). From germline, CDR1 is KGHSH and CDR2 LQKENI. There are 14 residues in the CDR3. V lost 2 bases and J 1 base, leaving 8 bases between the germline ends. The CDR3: CASSPTGTNTEAFF. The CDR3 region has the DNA TGTGCCAGCTCACCAACAGGGACGAACACTGAAGCTTTCTTT.

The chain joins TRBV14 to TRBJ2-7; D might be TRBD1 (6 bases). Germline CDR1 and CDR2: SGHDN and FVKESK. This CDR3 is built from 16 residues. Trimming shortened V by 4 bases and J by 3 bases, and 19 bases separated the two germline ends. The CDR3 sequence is CASSPEIGQSSYEQYF. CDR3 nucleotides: TGTGCCAGCAGCCCCGAAATTGGACAGTCAAGCTACGAGCAGTACTTC.

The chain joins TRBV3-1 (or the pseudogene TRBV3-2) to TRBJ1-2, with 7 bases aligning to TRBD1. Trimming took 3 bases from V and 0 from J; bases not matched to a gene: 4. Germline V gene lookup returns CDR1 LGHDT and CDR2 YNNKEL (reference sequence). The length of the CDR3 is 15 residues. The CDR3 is CASSQGQPSNYGYTF. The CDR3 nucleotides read TGTGCCAGCAGCCAGGGACAGCCTTCTAACTATGGCTACACCTTC.

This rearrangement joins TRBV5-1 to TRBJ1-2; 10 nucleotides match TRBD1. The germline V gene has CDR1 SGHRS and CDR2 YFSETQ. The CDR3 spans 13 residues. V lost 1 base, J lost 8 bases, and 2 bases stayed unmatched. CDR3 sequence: CASSLWGQGGYTF. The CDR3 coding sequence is TGCGCCAGCAGCTTGTGGGGACAGGGGGGCTACACCTTC.

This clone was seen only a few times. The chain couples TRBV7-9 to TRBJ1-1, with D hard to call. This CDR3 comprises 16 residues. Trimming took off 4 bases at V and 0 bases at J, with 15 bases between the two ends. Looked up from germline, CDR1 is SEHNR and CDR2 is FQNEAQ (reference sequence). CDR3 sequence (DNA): TGTGCCAGCAGCTCAAGCACCGCACGTATGAACACTGAAGCTTTCTTT. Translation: CASSSSTARMNTEAFF.

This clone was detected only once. In DNA, the CDR3 is TGTGCCAGCAGCTTCGTCGGCGGGCAAAATACGCAGTATTTT. It yields the protein CASSFVGGQNTQYF. The gene calls are TRBV7-3 and TRBJ2-3; a weak D match, TRBD2 (5 bases). The CDR3 length is 14 residues. CDR1 is SGHTA and CDR2 is FQGTGA in the germline V gene. V was trimmed by 3 bases and J by 7 bases, leaving 14 bases between them.

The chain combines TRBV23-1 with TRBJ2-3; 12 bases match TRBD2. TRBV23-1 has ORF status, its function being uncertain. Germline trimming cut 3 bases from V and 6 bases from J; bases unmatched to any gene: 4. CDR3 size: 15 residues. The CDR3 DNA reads TGCGCCAGCAGTCAGACTAGCGGGGGTCAGGATACGCAGTATTTT. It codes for CASSQTSGGQDTQYF.

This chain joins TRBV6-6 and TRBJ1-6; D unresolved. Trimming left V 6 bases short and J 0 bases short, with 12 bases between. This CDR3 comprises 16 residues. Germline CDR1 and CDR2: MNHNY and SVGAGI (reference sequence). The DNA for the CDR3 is TGTGCCAGCAGCCTGCCGGAGAGCTCCTATAATTCACCCCTCCACTTT. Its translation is CASSLPESSYNSPLHF.

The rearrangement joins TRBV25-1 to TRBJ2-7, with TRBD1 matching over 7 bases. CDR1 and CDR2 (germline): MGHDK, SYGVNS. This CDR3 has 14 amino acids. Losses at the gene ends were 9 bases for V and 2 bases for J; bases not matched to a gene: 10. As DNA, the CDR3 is TGTGCCAGTAGTACGGACAGGAAAACCTACGAGCAGTACTTC. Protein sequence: CASSTDRKTYEQYF.

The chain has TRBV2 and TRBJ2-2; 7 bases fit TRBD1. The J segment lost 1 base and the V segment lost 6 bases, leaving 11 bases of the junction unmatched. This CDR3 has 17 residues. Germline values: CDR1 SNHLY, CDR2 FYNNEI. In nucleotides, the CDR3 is TGTGCCAGCAGGCGTATGCCGGGACAGCTGAACACCGGGGAGCTGTTTTTT. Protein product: CASRRMPGQLNTGELFF.

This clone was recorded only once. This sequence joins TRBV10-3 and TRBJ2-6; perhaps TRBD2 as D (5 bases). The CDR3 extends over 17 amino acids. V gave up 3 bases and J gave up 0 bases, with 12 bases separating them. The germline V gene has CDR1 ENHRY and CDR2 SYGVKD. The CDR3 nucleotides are TGTGCCATCAGTGATATCTTGACTAACTCTGGGGCCAACGTCCTGACTTTC. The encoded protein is CAISDILTNSGANVLTF.

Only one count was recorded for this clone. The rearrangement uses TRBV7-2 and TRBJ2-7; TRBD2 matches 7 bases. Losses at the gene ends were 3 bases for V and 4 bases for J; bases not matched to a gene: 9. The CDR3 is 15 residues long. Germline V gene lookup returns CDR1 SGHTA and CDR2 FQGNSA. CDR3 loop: CASSLYAGAVYEQYF. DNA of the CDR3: TGTGCCAGCAGCTTGTATGCGGGAGCGGTATACGAGCAGTACTTC.

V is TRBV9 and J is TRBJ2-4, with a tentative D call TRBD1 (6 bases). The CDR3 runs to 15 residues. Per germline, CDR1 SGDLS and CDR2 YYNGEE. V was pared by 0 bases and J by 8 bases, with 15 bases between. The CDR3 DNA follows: TGTGCCAGCAGCGTAGCTCCGCAGGGGAATGACATTCAGTACTTC. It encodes CASSVAPQGNDIQYF.

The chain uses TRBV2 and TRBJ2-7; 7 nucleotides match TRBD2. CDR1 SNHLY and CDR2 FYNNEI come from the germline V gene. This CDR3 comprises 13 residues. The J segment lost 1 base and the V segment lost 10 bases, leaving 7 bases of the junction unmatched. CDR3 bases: TGTGCCACCCATTGGGGGGGTTCCTACGAGCAGTACTTC. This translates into CATHWGGSYEQYF.

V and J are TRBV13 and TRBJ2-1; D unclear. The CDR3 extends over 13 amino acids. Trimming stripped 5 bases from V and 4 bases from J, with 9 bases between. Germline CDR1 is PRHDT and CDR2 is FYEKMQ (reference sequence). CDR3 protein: CASSPNKYNEQFF. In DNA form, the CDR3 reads TGTGCCAGCAGCCCCAACAAGTACAATGAGCAGTTCTTC. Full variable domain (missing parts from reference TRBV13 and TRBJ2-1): AAGVIQSPRHLIKEKRETATLKCYPIPRHDTVYWYQQGPGQDPQFLISFYEKMQSDKGSIPDRFSAQQFSDYHSELNMSSLELGDSALYFCASSPNKYNEQFFGPGTRLTVL.

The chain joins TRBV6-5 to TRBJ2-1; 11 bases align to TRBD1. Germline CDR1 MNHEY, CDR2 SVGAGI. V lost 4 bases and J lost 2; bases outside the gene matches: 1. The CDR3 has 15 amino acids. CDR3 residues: CASSSDRGPYNEQFF. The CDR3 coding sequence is TGTGCCAGCAGTTCGGACAGGGGGCCCTACAATGAGCAGTTCTTC.

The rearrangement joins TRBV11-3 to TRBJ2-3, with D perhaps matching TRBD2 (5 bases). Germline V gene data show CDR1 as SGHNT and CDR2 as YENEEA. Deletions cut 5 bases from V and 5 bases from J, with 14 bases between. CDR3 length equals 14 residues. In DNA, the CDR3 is TGTGCCAGCAGCGGTCGGGTAGGGAGAGATACGCAGTATTTT. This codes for CASSGRVGRDTQYF.

The CDR3 reads CASSGGLAGVPFEQYF. The CDR3 DNA sequence: TGTGCCAGCAGTGGGGGACTAGCGGGAGTGCCTTTCGAGCAGTACTTC. The chain joins TRBV2 to TRBJ2-7; 14 nucleotides line up with TRBD2. Germline-derived CDR1 and CDR2 are SNHLY and FYNNEI. V gave up 4 bases and J gave up 6 bases; unmatched junction bases: 8. There are 16 residues in the CDR3.

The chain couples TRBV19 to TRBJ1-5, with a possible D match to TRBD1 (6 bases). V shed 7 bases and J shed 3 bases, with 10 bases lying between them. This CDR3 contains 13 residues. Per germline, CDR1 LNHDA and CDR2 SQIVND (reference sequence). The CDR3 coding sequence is TGTGCCAGTACGAAGGGGGTCAATCAGCCCCAGCATTTT. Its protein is CASTKGVNQPQHF.

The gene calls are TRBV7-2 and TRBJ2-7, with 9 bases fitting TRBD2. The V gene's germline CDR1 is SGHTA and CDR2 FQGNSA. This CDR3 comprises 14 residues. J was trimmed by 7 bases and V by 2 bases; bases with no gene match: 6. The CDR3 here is CASSLLAGKGEQYF. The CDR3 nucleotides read TGTGCCAGCAGCTTACTAGCGGGAAAAGGGGAGCAGTACTTC.

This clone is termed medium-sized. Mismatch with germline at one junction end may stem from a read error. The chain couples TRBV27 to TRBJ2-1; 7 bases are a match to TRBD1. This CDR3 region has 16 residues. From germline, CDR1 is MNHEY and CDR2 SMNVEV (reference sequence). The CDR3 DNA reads TGTGCCAGCAGTGCGGACCCCGGGACAGCCTACGATGAGCAGTTCTTC. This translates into CASSADPGTAYDEQFF.

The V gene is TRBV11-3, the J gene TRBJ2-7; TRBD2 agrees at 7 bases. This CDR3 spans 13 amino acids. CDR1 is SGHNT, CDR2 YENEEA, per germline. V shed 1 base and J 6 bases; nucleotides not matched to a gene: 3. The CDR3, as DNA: TGTGCCAGCAGCTTAGGGACTAGTGGCGAGCAGTACTTC. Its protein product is CASSLGTSGEQYF.

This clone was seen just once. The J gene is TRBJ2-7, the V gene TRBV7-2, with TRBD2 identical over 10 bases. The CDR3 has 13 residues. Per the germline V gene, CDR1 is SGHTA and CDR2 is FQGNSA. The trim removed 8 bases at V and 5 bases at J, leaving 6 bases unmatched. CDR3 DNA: TGTGCCAGCGAGACTAGCGGGTTCCACGAGCAGTACTTC. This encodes CASETSGFHEQYF.

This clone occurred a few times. The CDR3 bases are TGTGCCAGCAGCCCAGGGACAGGGGGGGTCTACGAGCAGTACTTC. It encodes CASSPGTGGVYEQYF. The chain uses TRBV5-6 and TRBJ2-7; 11 bases are shared with TRBD1. The germline V gene encodes CDR1 SGHDT and CDR2 YYEEEE. J gave up 3 bases and V 4 bases, and 6 bases lay outside the gene matches. This CDR3 comprises 15 residues.

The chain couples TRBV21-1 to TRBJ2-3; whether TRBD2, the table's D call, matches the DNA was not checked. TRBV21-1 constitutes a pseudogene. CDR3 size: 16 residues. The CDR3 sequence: CASSGAGVSVIDTQYF. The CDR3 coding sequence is TGTGCCAGCAGCGGTGCGGGGGTTAGCGTGATAGATACGCAGTATTTT.

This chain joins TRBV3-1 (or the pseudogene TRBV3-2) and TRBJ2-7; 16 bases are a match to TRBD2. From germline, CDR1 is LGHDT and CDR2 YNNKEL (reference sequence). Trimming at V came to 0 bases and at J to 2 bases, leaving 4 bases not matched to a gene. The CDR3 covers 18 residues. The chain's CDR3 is CASSQDKGLAGGPYEQYF. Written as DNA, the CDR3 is TGTGCCAGCAGCCAAGATAAGGGACTAGCGGGAGGGCCCTACGAGCAGTACTTC.

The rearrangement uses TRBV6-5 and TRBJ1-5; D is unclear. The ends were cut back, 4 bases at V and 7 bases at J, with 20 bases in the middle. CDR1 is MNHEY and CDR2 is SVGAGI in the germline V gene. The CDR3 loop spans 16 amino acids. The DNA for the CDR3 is TGTGCCAGCAGTTCTCAGCCCCCGGGAATGGGGCAGCCCCAGCATTTT. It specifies CASSSQPPGMGQPQHF.

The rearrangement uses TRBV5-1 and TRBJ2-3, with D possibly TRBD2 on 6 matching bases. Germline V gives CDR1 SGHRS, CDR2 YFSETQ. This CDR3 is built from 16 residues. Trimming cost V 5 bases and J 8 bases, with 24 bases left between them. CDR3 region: CASRHENRRAVGTQYF. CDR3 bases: TGCGCCAGCAGACATGAAAATCGGAGGGCGGTCGGTACGCAGTATTTT.

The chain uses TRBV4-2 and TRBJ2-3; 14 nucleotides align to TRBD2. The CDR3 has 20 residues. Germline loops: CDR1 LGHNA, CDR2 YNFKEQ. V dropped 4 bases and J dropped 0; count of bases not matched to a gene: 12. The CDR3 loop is CASSLRASTSGGGSTDTQYF. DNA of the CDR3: TGTGCCAGCAGCCTCCGGGCGTCGACTAGCGGGGGGGGTAGCACAGATACGCAGTATTTT.

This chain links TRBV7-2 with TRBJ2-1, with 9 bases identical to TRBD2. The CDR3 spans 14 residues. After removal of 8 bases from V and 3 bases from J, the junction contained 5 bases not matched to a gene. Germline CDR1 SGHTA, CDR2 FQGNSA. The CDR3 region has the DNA TGTGCCAGCTCCCGGACTAGCGTCTACAATGAGCAGTTCTTC. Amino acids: CASSRTSVYNEQFF.

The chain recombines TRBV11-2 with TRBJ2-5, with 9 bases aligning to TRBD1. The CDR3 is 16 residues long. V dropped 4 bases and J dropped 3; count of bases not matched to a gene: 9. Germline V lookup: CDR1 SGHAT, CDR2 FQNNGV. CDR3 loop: CASSSRPGQGKETQYF. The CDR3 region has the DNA TGTGCCAGCAGCTCTAGACCGGGACAGGGTAAAGAGACCCAGTACTTC.